The following is a T cell receptor beta chain sequence with its context. The antigen it binds to is not known. Trimming removed 6 bases from V and 0 bases from J; the gene matches leave 5 bases unexplained. From cysteine to phenylalanine, the CDR3 is 15 amino acids long. The sequence is cut down to CDR3 DNA, 45 bases in frame from base 1. The germline V gene yields MGHRA for CDR1 and YSYEKL for CDR2. The sample is drawn from a study of cytomegalovirus exposure and HLA in healthy donors (dated by TCRdb to about 2017). Turning to the overall study: An earlier analysis of roughly 630 of the donors reported about 250 Gb of sequence data and 120 million or so unique TCR beta sequences from some 180 million T cells. An early release covering some 640 HLA-typed donors comprised approximately 300 gigabases of sequencing data and approximately 85 million unique TCR sequences. Among the roughly 410 genotyped donors, 81% belonged to the genetic ancestry cluster associated with self-reported Caucasian donors. The study aimed to test whether signatures of past pathogen exposure could be identified by cataloging public T cell receptors. Using immunosequencing, the study profiled T cell repertoires from 666 subjects and related those repertoires to cytomegalovirus serostatus. Along with the approximately 650-subject first cohort, a separate validation cohort of over a hundred different subjects was used. To predict cytomegalovirus infection status, the study brought together high-throughput TCR immunosequencing, statistical association of individual TCRs with disease status, and machine learning. In a later analysis, previously published TCR beta repertoires from more than 500 donors were re-analyzed and high-resolution HLA genotyping was added so that TCR occurrence patterns could be studied. Rather than using new phenotypic data, the later analysis identified candidate immune exposures from TCR beta sequences and from how often those sequences occurred across donors. An earlier analysis of several hundred of the donors applied high-throughput TCR beta sequencing to assess whether each TCR beta V gene segment acted as functional or pseudogenic. Alongside the repertoire data, information on donor age, sex, ethnicity and CMV serostatus was compiled. Genome-wide SNP genotypes for about three fifths of the roughly 670 donors were used in a later genetic analysis, which treated that subset as a discovery cohort. Every repertoire in the discovery cohort had been generated on one and the same sequencing platform. HLA typing covered class I and class II loci at four-digit resolution. Typing coverage differed by locus: A, B, C, DRB1 and DQB1 were typed in about 620-640 donors, DQA1 in approximately 520, DPA1 in around 610, and DPB1 in 472. About five DR-DQ haplotypes were handled as single units for association and clustering, since linkage in the cohort was strong. Among roughly 400 genotyped donors of the cohort, an average of around 240,000 unique TCR beta nucleotide sequences were sequenced per donor, around 20% of them non-productive. Findings and caveats that apply to the study as a whole: A cluster of highly shared sequence variants was judged likely to be a technical artifact of the sequencing pipeline. Because HLA typing was unavailable for some donors at each locus, only the typed subset was used in association tests. Presence/absence analyses assumed roughly uniform sequencing depth across donors, an assumption that may not hold. At a false discovery rate of 0.05, a later analysis linked under 20,000 TCR beta sequences to specific HLA alleles. Several of the top co-occurrence clusters appeared to be linked to parvovirus B19, influenza, CMV and Epstein-Barr virus, according to a later analysis. In the study, some 160 TCR beta chains were listed as associated with cytomegalovirus. Three of the identified cytomegalovirus-associated TCR beta chains were confirmed in vitro to be specific for cytomegalovirus antigens. A further reported finding was that TCR beta sequences accurately predicted the HLA-A and HLA-B alleles for most subjects in the first cohort. Immune exposure information for the cohort was limited to CMV serostatus. According to a later genetic analysis, donors in an Asian-associated ancestry cluster had fewer N-insertions in productive TCRs than the approximately 650-donor mean. In both the original and validation cohorts, the classifier was reported to diagnose cytomegalovirus status with high specificity and sensitivity. Linkage disequilibrium might explain the correlated functional status among segregating V segments, but an unknown experimental factor could not be ruled out. Compared with equally common non-associated chains, HLA-associated TCR beta chains in a later analysis were more clonally expanded and had lower generation probabilities. According to the authors, the approach could potentially be generalized to other disease states and immunological phenotypes. An earlier analysis of several hundred of the donors showed that most TCR beta V segments appeared in productive rearrangements either about 87% or about 30% of the time, which broadly matched IMGT annotations. Some IMGT-functional V segments, including TRBV6-2 and TRBV6-3, could not be distinguished by the 87-base-pair reads and were therefore excluded. When HLA alleles, especially DR and DQ, strongly co-occurred, TCR associations were difficult to assign to individual alleles. In a later analysis, the rate of TCR association differed among HLA loci, with DRB1 alleles having the most associated TCRs and HLA-C alleles having the fewest. Approximately 18 rarely observed V segments, including chromosome 9 orphons, were excluded from the earlier analysis of almost 600 of the donors because counts were too low. Across donors, most TCR sequences were observed very rarely, whereas some public TCRs were present in many individuals. An association between a missense DCLRE1C variant and V-gene and J-gene trimming of TCR beta chains was found in a later genetic analysis and replicated in an independent cohort. According to a later analysis, most CMV-associated TCR beta chains appeared to be HLA-restricted, and the HLA associations seemed to be driven largely by CMV exposure. This cohort had only TCR beta chains sequenced, and the lack of alpha or paired-chain data limited which features could be detected.

Receptors were amplified or captured by the immunoSEQ multiplex PCR assay. The multiplex PCR relied on a mix of 60 forward primers for TCR Vbeta segments and 13 reverse primers for TCR Jbeta segments. Amplification of the CDR3 region of rearranged TCR beta genes was performed with a multiplex PCR assay on genomic DNA. The amplified TCR beta libraries were sequenced on the Illumina HiSeq System as 87-base-pair reads. The authors processed their data as follows. Across the 670 or so repertoires, a later analysis counted around 80 million unique TCR beta chains, 9.5 million to 12 million of which were shared by at least two donors. Raw reads were error-corrected and collapsed into unique sequences with a nearest-neighbor algorithm that merged closely related sequences to remove PCR and sequencing errors. Alignment of CDR3 sequences to IMGT reference sequences was used to assign V, D and J gene segments. For a sequence to be retained, a match of at least six nucleotides was required to both a V gene segment and a J gene segment. A rearrangement was called productive if the CDR3 had no stop codons and remained in frame with V and J, and every other rearrangement was called non-productive. CDR3 was defined according to IMGT convention as the region running from the second conserved V-encoded cysteine to the conserved J-encoded phenylalanine. In an earlier analysis of roughly 580 of the donors, sequences lacking an unambiguous match to a single V gene segment were excluded. An earlier analysis of 587 of the donors called V segments functional above 56.7% productive rearrangements and segregating when the between-donor standard deviation exceeded 5%. A statistical classification framework was built to diagnose cytomegalovirus status from the catalog of TCR beta chain sequences. In a later analysis, V and J genes were assigned by comparing TCR nucleotide sequences against IMGT/GENE-DB human TR gene sequences. A later analysis assigned CDR3 sequences and most-parsimonious VDJ recombination scenarios with the TCRdist pipeline. In a later analysis, every TCR beta chain was defined by the combination of its CDR3 amino acid sequence and its V-gene family, and reads without a unique V-gene family were dropped. As a way to deal with suspected cross-contamination and a sequencing artifact, a later analysis dropped approximately 590 nucleotide sequences that were highly shared and had low generation probability. In a later analysis, a clonal expansion index for each public chain was calculated from normalized within-repertoire ranks of inferred template counts. In a later analysis, generation probabilities were computed using a VDJ recombination model fitted to out-of-frame rearrangements, and the results were checked against IGoR. In a later analysis, hypergeometric tests were used to score TCR-TCR, TCR-HLA and TCR-CMV co-occurrence, with a repertoire-size bias correction applied to TCR pairs. A later analysis estimated false discovery rates by permuting HLA or CMV assignments 20 times. In a later analysis, co-occurring TCRs were grouped using DBSCAN, and TCRdist sequence similarity was added for clustering within HLA-allele-positive subsets. Repertoires with fewer than 30,000 or more than 120,000 public chains, plus five repertoires with anomalous nucleotide sharing, were excluded from co-occurrence clustering. Drawn from immuneACCESS, this table holds only the in-frame rearrangements with V and J called that TCRdb kept. Clones are partly lost; checked studies trace under half to an unresolved V gene and leave the rest unexplained. The V and J calls and clone size are taken from that table; D and trimming were inferred from the DNA. The table for this sample lists about 52,000 clones. About 12% of the sample comes from the top ten.

The cohort was made up of several hundred healthy bone marrow donors. At the time of sampling, all cohort members were nominally healthy, though unrecorded immune exposures were likely present. The donor tested CMV seropositive and was one of the 289 seropositive cohort members. A peripheral blood sample was provided by each donor, and peripheral blood mononuclear cells were used for TCR beta sequencing. The Qiagen DNeasy Blood Extraction Kit was used to extract genomic DNA from the blood cell samples. Material for sequencing was PBMCs. This sequence originates from an older woman in good health and CMV-seropositive. The chain joins TRBV4-1 to TRBJ1-5; 7 central bases correspond to TRBD1. The CDR3 here reads CASRFTGVSNQPQHF. At the DNA level, the sequence is TGCGCCAGCAGGTTTACAGGGGTTAGCAATCAGCCCCAGCATTTT.